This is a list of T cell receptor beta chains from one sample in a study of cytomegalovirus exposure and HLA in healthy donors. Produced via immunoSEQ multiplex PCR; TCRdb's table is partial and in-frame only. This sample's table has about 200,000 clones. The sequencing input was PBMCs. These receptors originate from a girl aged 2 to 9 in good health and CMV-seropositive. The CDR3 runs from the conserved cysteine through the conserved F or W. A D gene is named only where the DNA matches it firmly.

cdr3_nt: TGTGCCAGCAGCTTAGGGAGGGGACTAGCGTTATACAATGAGCAGTTCTTC; cdr3_aa: CASSLGRGLALYNEQFF; j_call: TRBJ2-1; d_call: TRBD2; v_call: TRBV11-2
cdr3_nt: TGTGCCAGCAGCTTGGGACGGAGTAGCGGCGGCACAGATACGCAGTATTTT; cdr3_aa: CASSLGRSSGGTDTQYF; j_call: TRBJ2-3; d_call: -; v_call: TRBV5-8
cdr3_nt: TGTGCCAGCACCACAACGGGAGCACGGAACACTGAAGCTTTCTTT; cdr3_aa: CASTTTGARNTEAFF; j_call: TRBJ1-1; d_call: -; v_call: TRBV6-5
cdr3_nt: TGTGCCAGCAGTGAACTCGCACAGGGTGGCTACACCTTC; cdr3_aa: CASSELAQGGYTF; j_call: TRBJ1-2; d_call: -; v_call: TRBV6-1
cdr3_nt: TGTGCCAGCAGCTTGGGCGGAGGCTCCTACAATGAGCAGTTCTTC; cdr3_aa: CASSLGGGSYNEQFF; j_call: TRBJ2-1; d_call: -; v_call: TRBV5-4
cdr3_nt: TGTGCCATCAGTGAAACCGAACAGGGGAACTATGGCTACACCTTC; cdr3_aa: CAISETEQGNYGYTF; j_call: TRBJ1-2; d_call: TRBD1; v_call: TRBV10-3
cdr3_nt: TGTGCCAGCAGTGCGCGGGGTGAGCAGTACTTC; cdr3_aa: CASSARGEQYF; j_call: TRBJ2-7; d_call: -; v_call: TRBV28
cdr3_nt: TGTGCCAGTATAGGACAGTTTAATGAAAAACTGTTTTTT; cdr3_aa: CASIGQFNEKLFF; j_call: TRBJ1-4; d_call: -; v_call: TRBV19
cdr3_nt: TGTGCCAGCAGTTTTCCAGGGGGCGCCCCACCCGGGGCCAACGTCCTGACTTTC; cdr3_aa: CASSFPGGAPPGANVLTF; j_call: TRBJ2-6; d_call: TRBD1; v_call: TRBV28
cdr3_nt: TGTGCCAGCAGGCGCCAACTAGCGGGAGATGGCAATGAGCAGTTCTTC; cdr3_aa: CASRRQLAGDGNEQFF; j_call: TRBJ2-1; d_call: TRBD2; v_call: TRBV27
cdr3_nt: TGTGCCAGCAGTAAGGTCGGGACAGGGAACGCTTTCTTT; cdr3_aa: CASSKVGTGNAFF; j_call: TRBJ1-1; d_call: TRBD1; v_call: TRBV27
cdr3_nt: TGTGCCAGCAGTAAAGGACACACGAACACTGAAGCTTTCTTT; cdr3_aa: CASSKGHTNTEAFF; j_call: TRBJ1-1; d_call: -; v_call: TRBV28
cdr3_nt: TGTGCCATCAAGGACAGCCTAAGCACAGATACGCAGTATTTT; cdr3_aa: CAIKDSLSTDTQYF; j_call: TRBJ2-3; d_call: -; v_call: TRBV28
cdr3_nt: TGTGCCAGCGGCCAGGTTTCTCATGAAAAACTGTTTTTT; cdr3_aa: CASGQVSHEKLFF; j_call: TRBJ1-4; d_call: -; v_call: TRBV6-1
cdr3_nt: TGTGCCAGCAGCTTGGGAGGCGCCGGTGAGCAGTTCTTC; cdr3_aa: CASSLGGAGEQFF; j_call: TRBJ2-1; d_call: -; v_call: TRBV7-9
cdr3_nt: TGTGCCAGCAGTTGGACAGGGGGTAATCAGCCCCAGCATTTT; cdr3_aa: CASSWTGGNQPQHF; j_call: TRBJ1-5; d_call: TRBD1; v_call: TRBV28
cdr3_nt: TGTGCCAGCAGTTTTCGGACGGGGTCCACAGATACGCAGTATTTT; cdr3_aa: CASSFRTGSTDTQYF; j_call: TRBJ2-3; d_call: -; v_call: TRBV27
cdr3_nt: TGTGCCAGCAGAGCCGGGCCTAGCGGGCAAGAGACCCAGTACTTC; cdr3_aa: CASRAGPSGQETQYF; j_call: TRBJ2-5; d_call: TRBD2; v_call: TRBV6-1
cdr3_nt: TGTGCCAGCAGCTTATTAACAGGGATGAACACTGAAGCTTTCTTT; cdr3_aa: CASSLLTGMNTEAFF; j_call: TRBJ1-1; d_call: -; v_call: TRBV7-2
cdr3_nt: TGTGCCAGCAGTTCTCCGGGACAGGAAAATTCACCCCTCCACTTT; cdr3_aa: CASSSPGQENSPLHF; j_call: TRBJ1-6; d_call: TRBD1; v_call: TRBV28
cdr3_nt: TGTGCCAGCAGCTTGACAAAAGAGACCCAGTACTTC; cdr3_aa: CASSLTKETQYF; j_call: TRBJ2-5; d_call: -; v_call: TRBV5-4
cdr3_nt: TGTGCCAGCAGTCCGAACTACTACGAGCAGTACTTC; cdr3_aa: CASSPNYYEQYF; j_call: TRBJ2-7; d_call: -; v_call: TRBV6-6
cdr3_nt: TGTGCCAGCAGTTTTTCCAGTTATAGCAATCAGCCCCAGCATTTT; cdr3_aa: CASSFSSYSNQPQHF; j_call: TRBJ1-5; d_call: -; v_call: TRBV28
cdr3_nt: TGTGCCAGCAGCCCCTTCGGGGGAGGTCACCCCACCCTCCACTTT; cdr3_aa: CASSPFGGGHPTLHF; j_call: TRBJ1-6; d_call: -; v_call: TRBV27
cdr3_nt: TGCAGCGTTGAACAGGGAGGTTTCGAGGAGCAGTACTTC; cdr3_aa: CSVEQGGFEEQYF; j_call: TRBJ2-7; d_call: -; v_call: TRBV29-1
cdr3_nt: TGTGCCAGCAGCTTGGGACAGGGGGCGGAAAAACTGTTTTTT; cdr3_aa: CASSLGQGAEKLFF; j_call: TRBJ1-4; d_call: TRBD1; v_call: TRBV5-4